The rows below give T cell receptor beta chains drawn from one sample of a study of cytomegalovirus exposure and HLA in healthy donors. TCRdb keeps only in-frame clones here, not all; method: immunoSEQ multiplex PCR. This table holds roughly 110,000 clones, about two thirds found once. Sequencing input: PBMCs. The receptors were gathered from a man aged 30-40 years in good health and CMV-seropositive. Each CDR3 is given with its conserved first and last residue. D genes are given only for firm matches. Only part of the rows carry a size: once, few, many, or a class if the clone is expanded.

abundance,j_gene,d_gene,v_gene,CDR3aa,CDR3nt
.,TRBJ2-2,.,TRBV5-1,CASSLDRRGGGELFF,TGCGCCAGCAGCTTGGACAGGCGAGGGGGCGGGGAGCTGTTTTTT
.,TRBJ1-1,.,TRBV28,CASSSPMGMAGMNTEAFF,TGTGCCAGCAGTTCCCCTATGGGGATGGCAGGGATGAACACTGAAGCTTTCTTT
.,TRBJ2-3,TRBD2,TRBV5-1,CASSFTSSGGPTDTQYF,TGCGCCAGCAGCTTTACGTCCTCGGGAGGCCCCACAGATACGCAGTATTTT
.,TRBJ1-1,.,TRBV27,CASRTGMNTEAFF,TGTGCCAGCAGAACAGGGATGAACACTGAAGCTTTCTTT
.,TRBJ1-3,TRBD1,TRBV29-1,CSVVTPAGTVRSGNTIYF,TGCAGCGTTGTTACCCCGGCCGGGACAGTACGCTCTGGAAACACCATATATTTT
.,TRBJ1-1,.,TRBV6-1,CASRENGETEAFF,TGTGCCAGCAGGGAGAATGGGGAGACTGAAGCTTTCTTT
.,TRBJ1-5,.,TRBV28,CASSTGGGNQPQHF,TGTGCCAGCAGCACTGGCGGGGGGAATCAGCCCCAGCATTTT
few,TRBJ1-2,.,TRBV7-3,CASIRQAYGYTF,TGTGCCAGCATCCGACAGGCCTATGGCTACACCTTC
.,TRBJ2-1,.,TRBV7-9,CASSLATVNLRVGEQFF,TGTGCCAGCAGCTTAGCGACGGTCAACCTTCGGGTCGGGGAGCAGTTCTTC
.,TRBJ1-2,.,TRBV19,CASISPAANYGYTF,TGTGCCAGTATATCCCCGGCGGCTAACTATGGCTACACCTTC
.,TRBJ1-1,TRBD1,TRBV29-1,CSIWTGSMNTEAFF,TGCAGCATCTGGACAGGGTCCATGAACACTGAAGCTTTCTTT
.,TRBJ1-1,.,TRBV5-1,CASSLDQAVNTEAFF,TGCGCCAGCAGCTTGGACCAGGCTGTGAACACTGAAGCTTTCTTT
few,TRBJ2-3,TRBD1,TRBV9,CASSARLLPGQKGTDTQYF,TGTGCCAGCAGCGCGCGACTCTTACCGGGACAGAAAGGCACAGATACGCAGTATTTT
few,TRBJ2-6,.,TRBV5-1,CASSSEGTPRSGANVLTF,TGCGCCAGCAGCTCGGAAGGGACTCCCCGATCTGGGGCCAACGTCCTGACTTTC
few,TRBJ2-1,TRBD2,TRBV19,CASSTTSGRAGEQFF,TGTGCCAGTAGTACGACTAGCGGGAGGGCGGGTGAGCAGTTCTTC
.,TRBJ1-2,.,TRBV2,CASSDLGGLDGYTF,TGTGCCAGCAGTGACCTCGGCGGGTTGGATGGCTACACCTTC
.,TRBJ2-1,TRBD2,TRBV5-4,CASSSLAGGYGDEQFF,TGTGCCAGCAGCTCTTTAGCGGGAGGATACGGCGATGAGCAGTTCTTC
medium-sized,TRBJ2-1,.,TRBV7-9,CASSLGGLDNEQFF,TGTGCCAGCAGCTTGGGAGGTTTGGACAATGAGCAGTTCTTC
.,TRBJ2-3,TRBD2,TRBV29-1,CSAPRGLAGGPTDTQYF,TGCAGCGCCCCAAGGGGACTAGCGGGAGGTCCCACAGATACGCAGTATTTT
.,TRBJ1-2,TRBD1,TRBV27,CASSFSGPNTGTASLYGYTF,TGTGCCAGCAGTTTTAGTGGCCCGAATACCGGGACAGCCTCCCTCTATGGCTACACCTTC
few,TRBJ1-1,.,TRBV12-5,CASGFSPTENTEAFF,TGTGCTAGTGGTTTCTCCCCGACAGAGAACACTGAAGCTTTCTTT
few,TRBJ2-3,.,TRBV30,CAWDRRRADTQYF,TGTGCCTGGGATAGACGCCGGGCAGATACGCAGTATTTT
.,TRBJ2-6,TRBD2,TRBV28,CASSPLRLAGSSGANVLTF,TGTGCCAGCAGTCCTCTGAGACTAGCGGGAAGCTCTGGGGCCAACGTCCTGACTTTC
.,TRBJ1-6,.,TRBV19,CASSPRGSPLHF,TGTGCCAGTAGTCCTCGGGGATCGCCCCTCCACTTT
.,TRBJ1-1,.,TRBV6-1,CASSEAGRVNTEAFF,TGTGCCAGCAGTGAAGCGGGCAGGGTGAACACTGAAGCTTTCTTT
.,TRBJ1-2,TRBD1,TRBV27,CASSLSPQGGHYGYTF,TGTGCCAGCAGTTTATCCCCGCAGGGGGGCCACTATGGCTACACCTTC
.,TRBJ1-1,.,TRBV15,CATHRLELNTEAFF,TGTGCCACCCACCGCCTCGAGCTGAACACTGAAGCTTTCTTT
.,TRBJ1-2,.,TRBV9,CASSVEIRVSGYGYTF,TGTGCCAGCAGCGTAGAGATCCGGGTCAGCGGCTATGGCTACACCTTC
.,TRBJ1-1,.,TRBV28,CASSFRQNTEAFF,TGTGCCAGCAGTTTCAGGCAGAACACTGAAGCTTTCTTT
.,TRBJ1-1,.,TRBV18,CASSPSGQTPMNTEAFF,TGTGCCAGCTCACCATCCGGACAGACCCCCATGAACACTGAAGCTTTCTTT
.,TRBJ1-1,.,TRBV6-1,CASSAQVDSNTEAFF,TGTGCCAGCAGTGCCCAGGTGGATTCGAACACTGAAGCTTTCTTT
few,TRBJ2-5,.,TRBV15,CATSRDWTPQETQYF,TGTGCCACCAGCAGAGATTGGACACCTCAAGAGACCCAGTACTTC
many,TRBJ1-5,TRBD1,TRBV5-6,CASSLGTGGGGQPQHF,TGTGCCAGCAGCTTGGGGACAGGGGGCGGGGGTCAGCCCCAGCATTTT
.,TRBJ1-5,.,TRBV7-9,CASSPRGGGEQPQHF,TGTGCCAGCAGCCCAAGGGGCGGCGGAGAACAGCCCCAGCATTTT
.,TRBJ2-2,TRBD2,TRBV27,CASTRLAGNTGELFF,TGTGCCAGCACCCGACTAGCGGGGAACACCGGGGAGCTGTTTTTT
.,TRBJ1-5,.,TRBV12-5,CASGLGGVGNQPQHF,TGTGCTAGTGGTTTGGGGGGGGTTGGGAATCAGCCCCAGCATTTT
.,TRBJ1-5,TRBD1,TRBV10-3,CAISEQGDQPQHF,TGTGCCATCAGTGAGCAGGGGGATCAGCCCCAGCATTTT
.,TRBJ1-6,.,TRBV11-2,CASSLRHYNSPLHF,TGTGCCAGCAGCTTGAGACATTATAATTCACCCCTCCACTTT
few,TRBJ2-5,.,TRBV7-9,CASSLGLAAQETQYF,TGTGCCAGCAGCTTAGGGCTAGCCGCCCAAGAGACCCAGTACTTC
.,TRBJ2-4,.,TRBV7-9,CASSRLSMAKNIQYF,TGTGCCAGCAGCCGACTGAGTATGGCCAAAAACATTCAGTACTTC
.,TRBJ1-1,.,TRBV5-1,CASSLESGFINTEAFF,TGCGCCAGCAGCTTGGAAAGCGGGTTTATAAACACTGAAGCTTTCTTT
.,TRBJ1-1,.,TRBV6-1,CASSRGGWTEAFF,TGTGCCAGCAGTAGGGGGGGATGGACTGAAGCTTTCTTT
.,TRBJ2-5,TRBD2,TRBV19,CARLGSGGLRTQYF,TGTGCCAGGCTAGGAAGCGGGGGCCTCCGGACCCAGTACTTC
.,TRBJ1-4,.,TRBV27,CASSLLFPINEELFF,TGTGCCAGCAGTTTGTTATTCCCGATTAATGAGGAACTGTTTTTT
.,TRBJ2-2,.,TRBV9,CASRQNPAAPDNTGELFF,TGTGCCAGCCGACAGAACCCCGCAGCACCAGATAACACCGGGGAGCTGTTTTTT
.,TRBJ2-1,TRBD2,TRBV10-2,CASSLAGSYNEQFF,TGCGCCAGCAGCCTAGCGGGGTCCTACAATGAGCAGTTCTTC
once,TRBJ2-5,TRBD2,TRBV5-6,CASSLDGGGPGETQYF,TGTGCCAGCAGCTTGGACGGCGGGGGGCCGGGAGAGACCCAGTACTTC
.,TRBJ1-2,.,TRBV19,CASSIETGTNYGYTF,TGTGCCAGTAGTATTGAGACAGGAACTAACTATGGCTACACCTTC
.,TRBJ1-2,TRBD1,TRBV7-9,CASSSTGTVNYGYTF,TGTGCCAGCAGCTCAACGGGGACAGTTAACTATGGCTACACCTTC